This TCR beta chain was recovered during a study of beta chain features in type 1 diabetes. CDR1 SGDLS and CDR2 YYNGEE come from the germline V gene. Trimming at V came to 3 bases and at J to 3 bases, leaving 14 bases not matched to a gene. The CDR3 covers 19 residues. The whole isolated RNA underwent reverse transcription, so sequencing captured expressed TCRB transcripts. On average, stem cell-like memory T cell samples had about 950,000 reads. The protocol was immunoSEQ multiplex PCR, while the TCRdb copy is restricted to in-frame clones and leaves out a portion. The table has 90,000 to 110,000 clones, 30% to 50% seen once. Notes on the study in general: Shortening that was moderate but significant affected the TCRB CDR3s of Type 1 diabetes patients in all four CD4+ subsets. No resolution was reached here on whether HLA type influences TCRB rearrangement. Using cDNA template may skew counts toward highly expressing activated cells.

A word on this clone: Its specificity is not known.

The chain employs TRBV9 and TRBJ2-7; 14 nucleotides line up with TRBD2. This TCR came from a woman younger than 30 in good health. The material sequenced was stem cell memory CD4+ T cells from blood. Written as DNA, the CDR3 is TGTGCCAGCAGCGGCGGTGGCAACCCGGGACTAGCGGGAGACTACGAGCAGTACTTC. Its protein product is CASSGGGNPGLAGDYEQYF. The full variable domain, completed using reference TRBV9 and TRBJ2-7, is DSGVTQTPKHLITATGQRVTLRCSPRSGDLSVYWYQQSLDQGLQFLIQYYNGEERAKGNILERFSAQQFPDLHSELNLSSLELGDSALYFCASSGGGNPGLAGDYEQYFGPGTRLTVT.